This TCR beta chain comes out of a study of CD8 T cells in Susac syndrome. The CDR3 totals 14 residues. The V gene's germline CDR1 is LNHNV and CDR2 YYDKDF (reference sequence). The V end lost 1 base, the J end lost 5 bases, and 8 bases lay between the germline ends. Reverse transcription of roughly 0.5 to 1 ug RNA was carried out with random hexamers. By means of immunoSEQ multiplex PCR, TCR beta CDR3 spanning 54 Vbeta and 13 Jbeta underwent amplification. TCRdb used MiXCR to reprocess the immunoSEQ multiplex PCR reads, holding one entry per CDR3 protein. The sample has 100,000 to 110,000 distinct CDR3 sequences; about 96% are singletons. Negative isolation was used for CD8+ and CD4+ T cells, and FACS enrichment was applied to TEMRA cells.

The chain recombines TRBV15 with TRBJ1-4; D call uncertain. The sequenced material came from CD8+ T cells from PBMCs. The clonotype originates from a human donor with Susac syndrome. CDR3 sequence reads: CATSRGRGNEKLFF. The CDR3 nucleotides read TGTGCCACCAGCAGAGGTCGCGGGAATGAAAAACTGTTTTTT.